These 18 T cell receptor beta chains originate from one sample sequenced in a study of T cells in Graves' hyperthyroidism and ophthalmopathy. Amplification of TCR beta CDR3 regions was performed using RNA transcripts as template. A first-round RT-PCR of the TCR CDR3 used the HTBI primer set. TCRdb used MiXCR to reprocess the multiplex PCR reads, holding one entry per CDR3 protein. The sample lists roughly 350,000 distinct CDR3 sequences, approximately 14% occurring once. Sample: blood. These TCRs come from a woman aged 25 to 39 with Graves' hyperthyroidism.

A few counts support this clonotype. This chain links TRBV24-1 with TRBJ2-1; TRBD2 aligns across 8 bases. The germline V gene has CDR1 KGHDR and CDR2 SFDVKD. Trimming took 0 bases from V and 7 from J; bases not matched to a gene: 7. The CDR3 length is 16 residues. CDR3 DNA: TGTGCCACCAGTGATTTGCCCAGCGGGAGTTTAAATGAGCAGTTCTTC. It encodes CATSDLPSGSLNEQFF.

V is TRBV11-2 and J is TRBJ1-3; D gene ambiguous. The CDR3 sequence is 15 residues long. Trimming took 4 bases from V and 0 from J, leaving 10 bases between them. Germline V gene lookup returns CDR1 SGHAT and CDR2 FQNNGV. This CDR3 reads CASSSNAVSGNTIYF. The CDR3 DNA sequence: TGTGCCAGCAGCTCCAACGCGGTCTCTGGAAACACCATATATTTT.

This clonotype was picked up a small number of times. The chain links TRBV28 to TRBJ1-2, with TRBD1 identical over 10 bases. CDR1 and CDR2 (germline): MDHEN, SYDVKM. This CDR3 contains 15 residues. J lost 8 bases, V lost 5 bases, and 11 bases had no gene match. The CDR3 DNA sequence: TGTGCCAGCAGTACCCCGGGACAGGGGTCACGGGGCTACACCTTC. Protein sequence: CASSTPGQGSRGYTF.

The chain joins TRBV4-1 to TRBJ2-7; D is unclear. Germline V CDR1 and CDR2: MGHRA, YSYEKL. The CDR3 extends over 12 amino acids. Trimming took off 3 bases at V and 7 bases at J, with 10 bases between the two ends. As DNA, the CDR3 is TGCGCCAGCAGCCACGCCTACGGGGAGCAGTACTTC. The encoded protein is CASSHAYGEQYF.

The chain has TRBV30 and TRBJ2-6; the match to TRBD1 covers 7 bases. V trimming: 3 bases; J trimming: 0 bases; junction bases outside the gene matches: 2. The CDR3 is 15 amino acids. Germline V gene data show CDR1 as GTSNPN and CDR2 as SVGIG (reference sequence). The CDR3 sequence: CAWRNRGSGANVLTF. The CDR3 DNA reads as TGTGCCTGGAGGAACAGGGGCTCTGGGGCCAACGTCCTGACTTTC.

This clonotype was seen more than once but under ten times. The chain combines TRBV5-6 with TRBJ2-3; 7 bases align to TRBD2. After removal of 2 bases from V and 4 bases from J, the junction contained 7 bases not matched to a gene. Germline V lookup: CDR1 SGHDT, CDR2 YYEEEE. The CDR3 totals 15 residues. The CDR3 DNA reads as TGTGCCAGCAGCTTCCTTACTAGCGAGCCAGATACGCAGTATTTT. Residues: CASSFLTSEPDTQYF. The entire variable domain, with the rest obtained from reference TRBV5-6 and TRBJ2-3, is as follows: DAGVTQSPTHLIKTRGQQVTLRCSPKSGHDTVSWYQQALGQGPQFIFQYYEEEERQRGNFPDRFSGHQFPNYSSELNVNALLLGDSALYLCASSFLTSEPDTQYFGPGTRLTVL.

The chain couples TRBV4-3 to TRBJ2-1, with D hard to call. The CDR3 runs 15 residues. Deletions cut 0 bases from V and 5 bases from J, with 11 bases between. Germline CDR1 and CDR2: LGHNA and YSLEER. CDR3 sequence: CASSQDYLGNNEQFF. In nucleotides, the CDR3 is TGCGCCAGCAGCCAAGATTATCTGGGGAACAATGAGCAGTTCTTC.

This clonotype was counted at least ten times. V usage is TRBV20-1 and J usage is TRBJ1-6; D uncertain. The CDR3 is made up of 12 amino acids. Looked up from germline, CDR1 is DFQATT and CDR2 is SNEGSKA (reference sequence). The V and J ends lost 4 bases and 14 bases respectively, with 15 bases between them. In nucleotides, the CDR3 is TGCAGTGCTACCGGACCCCCTTCGGCCCTCCACTTT. This encodes CSATGPPSALHF.

This clonotype was counted a single time. This may arise from a read error, as a much more abundant clone is one base away. The rearrangement links TRBV7-6 to TRBJ2-7, with 10 nucleotides matching TRBD2. V lost 3 bases, J lost 6 bases, and 11 bases stayed unmatched. Germline CDR1 is SGHVS and CDR2 is FNYEAQ. This CDR3 is built from 16 residues. Here the CDR3 DNA reads TGTGCCAGCAGCTTGGGGACTAGCGCGCTTCAACGCGAGCAGTACTTC. It encodes CASSLGTSALQREQYF.

About this clonotype: This may come from a read error, since a much larger clone is one base off. The J gene is TRBJ1-6, the V gene TRBV20-1; tentative D call: TRBD1 (5 bases). The CDR3 runs 15 residues. Trimming removed 2 bases at V and 14 bases at J, with 22 bases between. The V gene's germline CDR1 is DFQATT and CDR2 SNEGSKA (reference sequence). CDR3 DNA sequence: TGCAGTGCTAGACCGACGGGACTCTCCCTTGAAACCCTCCACTTT. Protein: CSARPTGLSLETLHF.

This clonotype was counted between two and nine times. The chain recombines TRBV20-1 with TRBJ2-4, with D uncertain. Germline assignment: CDR1 DFQATT and CDR2 SNEGSKA (reference sequence). The CDR3 sequence is 16 residues long. V lost 2 bases, J lost 2 bases, and 16 bases lay in between. In nucleotides, the CDR3 is TGCAGTGCTAGATCCGCCCGCGGTTCTACCAAAAACATTCAGTACTTC. Translation: CSARSARGSTKNIQYF.

This clonotype was seen a few times. The chain combines TRBV24-1 with TRBJ2-5, with D possibly matching TRBD2 (6 bases). Germline CDR1 is KGHDR and CDR2 is SFDVKD. Trimming removed 2 bases from V and 2 bases from J, with 11 bases in between. This CDR3 has 15 residues. CDR3 residues: CATSDWRGQQETQYF. The CDR3, as DNA: TGTGCCACCAGTGATTGGAGGGGCCAACAAGAGACCCAGTACTTC.

This clonotype came up many times. The chain couples TRBV2 to TRBJ1-1; weak D call: TRBD1 (6 bases). V was pared by 6 bases and J by 8 bases, with 16 bases between. CDR3 length: 13 residues. The germline V gene has CDR1 SNHLY and CDR2 FYNNEI. The CDR3 sequence is CASRGGRDYEAFF. The DNA of the CDR3 is TGTGCCAGCAGAGGGGGACGGGACTACGAAGCTTTCTTT.

This clonotype has ten or more counts. The chain has TRBV29-1 and TRBJ1-1; D gene ambiguous. The CDR3 contains 12 residues. CDR1 and CDR2 from the germline V gene are SQVTM and ANQGSEA. Trimming cost V 1 base and J 3 bases, with 6 bases left between them. CDR3 region: CSVEGVDTEAFF. The CDR3 coding sequence is TGCAGCGTTGAAGGGGTCGACACTGAAGCTTTCTTT.

The CDR3 here is CASSQDWGGVAPLHF. The CDR3 DNA follows: TGTGCCAGCAGCCAAGATTGGGGGGGCGTAGCACCCCTCCACTTT. The chain employs TRBV14 and TRBJ1-6, with D possibly TRBD1 on 6 matching bases. This CDR3 is 15 amino acids long. V was trimmed by 0 bases and J by 11 bases, leaving 14 bases between them. From germline, CDR1 is SGHDN and CDR2 FVKESK.

This clonotype was detected a few times. The chain employs TRBV12-3 or TRBV12-4 and TRBJ2-5; 8 positions match TRBD2. The CDR3 has 15 amino acids. V trimming: 6 bases; J trimming: 5 bases; junction bases outside the gene matches: 11. The CDR3 nucleotides read TGTGCCAGCAGGCCAGGGGTAGCGGGAAAGGAGACCCAGTACTTC. Translating it yields CASRPGVAGKETQYF.

The sample holds a few counts of this clonotype. The V and J genes are TRBV29-1 and TRBJ1-2; D uncertain. Trimming took 6 bases from V and 7 from J, leaving 18 bases between them. Germline lookup yields CDR1 SQVTM and CDR2 ANQGSEA. The length of the CDR3 is 13 residues. This CDR3 reads CSVQLRVPPGYTF. Written as DNA, the CDR3 is TGCAGCGTCCAATTGAGGGTTCCGCCTGGCTACACCTTC. The variable domain in full, with the rest retrieved from reference TRBV29-1 and TRBJ1-2, is SAVISQKPSRDICQRGTSLTIQCQVDSQVTMMFWYRQQPGQSLTLIATANQGSEATYESGFVIDKFPISRPNLTFSTLTVSNMSPEDSSIYLCSVQLRVPPGYTFGSGTRLTVV.

The chain employs TRBV29-1 and TRBJ1-5, with D tentatively TRBD1 (5 bases). V was cut by 5 bases and J by 0 bases, with 11 bases left in between. Germline CDR1 SQVTM, CDR2 ANQGSEA. This CDR3 has 14 residues. The CDR3 sequence is CSVRGATSNQPQHF. DNA of the CDR3: TGCAGCGTTCGTGGGGCGACTAGCAATCAGCCCCAGCATTTT. Complete variable domain (other parts from reference TRBV29-1 and TRBJ1-5): SAVISQKPSRDICQRGTSLTIQCQVDSQVTMMFWYRQQPGQSLTLIATANQGSEATYESGFVIDKFPISRPNLTFSTLTVSNMSPEDSSIYLCSVRGATSNQPQHFGDGTRLSIL.